Listed below are T cell receptor beta chains from one sample, sequenced in a study of T cell responses to AZD1222 COVID-19 vaccine. Repertoires were generated with immunoSEQ multiplex PCR, while TCRdb's copy carries only in-frame clones and drops some. Of 98,000 or so clones in the sample, 70% to 90% were seen once. The sequences come from peripheral blood, collected on day 0 of AZD1222 vaccination. Receptors were obtained from an adult in good health. CDR3s include the opening cysteine and the closing phenylalanine or tryptophan. The D gene is left open where the match is weak. Some rows mark clone size as missing; the rest say once, few, many or name a class of expanded clone.

j_call | d_call | v_call | clone_size | cdr3_aa | cdr3_nt
TRBJ1-3 | - | TRBV6-5 | - | CASSPRGESGNTIYF | TGTGCCAGCAGCCCAAGGGGGGAATCTGGAAACACCATATATTTT
TRBJ1-2 | - | TRBV6-2/TRBV6-3 | - | CASSYIGQGTGYTF | TGTGCCAGCAGTTACATTGGGCAGGGGACAGGCTACACCTTC
TRBJ2-7 | TRBD2 | TRBV3-1/TRBV3-2 | once | CASSQEVGGNEQYF | TGTGCCAGCAGCCAAGAGGTGGGGGGGAACGAGCAGTACTTC
TRBJ1-2 | TRBD1 | TRBV29-1 | - | CSTYREGTAPGYTF | TGCAGCACCTACCGCGAAGGGACAGCCCCAGGCTACACCTTC
TRBJ2-2 | - | TRBV5-1 | few | CASTQRGRGLTGELFF | TGCGCCAGCACCCAACGGGGCAGGGGCTTGACCGGGGAGCTGTTTTTT
TRBJ1-2 | - | TRBV2 | - | CASSDIYGYTF | TGTGCCAGCAGTGATATCTATGGCTACACCTTC
TRBJ2-3 | - | TRBV5-8 | - | CASSLVKGRASTDTQYF | TGTGCCAGCAGCTTGGTTAAGGGGCGGGCAAGCACAGATACGCAGTATTTT
TRBJ2-1 | TRBD2 | TRBV9 | - | CASSVGGGAAREQFF | TGTGCCAGCAGCGTTGGCGGGGGGGCAGCACGGGAGCAGTTCTTC
TRBJ1-5 | - | TRBV19 | - | CASSISGGGNQPQHF | TGTGCCAGTAGTATATCGGGTGGTGGCAATCAGCCCCAGCATTTT
TRBJ1-1 | - | TRBV15 | - | CATSLRNWDKNTEAFF | TGTGCCACCAGCTTAAGGAACTGGGACAAGAACACTGAAGCTTTCTTT
TRBJ2-1 | - | TRBV5-1 | - | CASSLASGGHSYNEQFF | TGCGCCAGCAGCTTGGCAAGTGGGGGGCACTCCTACAATGAGCAGTTCTTC
TRBJ1-3 | TRBD1 | TRBV10-3 | - | CAISNLQGALAGNTIYF | TGTGCCATCAGTAATCTACAGGGGGCCTTGGCTGGAAACACCATATATTTT
TRBJ1-2 | TRBD1 | TRBV9 | - | CASSVNSGGAQGYTF | TGTGCCAGCAGCGTAAACTCAGGGGGCGCACAGGGCTACACCTTC
TRBJ2-1 | TRBD2 | TRBV7-2 | - | CASSLRWTSGNEQFF | TGTGCCAGCAGCTTAAGATGGACTAGCGGCAATGAGCAGTTCTTC
TRBJ1-1 | - | TRBV6-5 | - | CASSRLNTEAFF | TGTGCCAGCAGTAGGTTAAACACTGAAGCTTTCTTT
TRBJ1-2 | TRBD1 | TRBV19 | once | CASSTQGSNYGYTF | TGTGCCAGTAGTACACAGGGGTCTAACTATGGCTACACCTTC
TRBJ2-5 | - | TRBV10-1 | - | CASNPGPPPQYF | TGCGCCAGCAACCCGGGACCCCCGCCGCAGTACTTC
TRBJ1-4 | - | TRBV7-8 | - | CASSYGAGIATNEKLFF | TGTGCCAGCAGCTATGGGGCAGGGATTGCGACTAATGAAAAACTGTTTTTT
TRBJ2-2 | TRBD1 | TRBV5-5 | - | CASSSLTGEPTGELFF | TGTGCCAGCAGCTCGCTGACAGGGGAACCCACCGGGGAGCTGTTTTTT
TRBJ1-1 | - | TRBV6-5 | - | CASSYSSSGEAFF | TGTGCCAGCAGTTACTCGTCTTCGGGTGAAGCTTTCTTT
TRBJ2-5 | - | TRBV6-1 | - | CASSERDAQYF | TGTGCCAGCAGTGAAAGGGATGCCCAGTACTTC
TRBJ1-4 | TRBD1 | TRBV2 | - | CASRRPGGTNEKLFF | TGTGCCAGCAGGCGCCCAGGGGGAACGAATGAAAAACTGTTTTTT